A selection of T cell receptor beta chains follows, all from one sample in a study of T cells after yellow fever vaccination. TCRdb re-called the 5' RACE reads with MiXCR, one entry per CDR3 protein. Seen here are around 550,000 distinct CDR3 sequences, about 19% observed once, and the top ten hold approximately 15%. The material sequenced was PBMCs, taken 15 days after the yellow fever booster vaccination. These receptors were collected from a man aged 25 to 40 who received the YFV17D yellow fever vaccine. Each CDR3 is given with its conserved first and last residue. The order of the fields is V gene, J gene, CDR3 protein.

v_call: TRBV7-2
j_call: TRBJ1-1
cdr3_aa: CASSFMGTEAFF

v_call: TRBV19
j_call: TRBJ2-1
cdr3_aa: CASSISRLARYNEQFF

v_call: TRBV12-3/TRBV12-4
j_call: TRBJ1-1
cdr3_aa: CASSLGPLGNTEAFF

v_call: TRBV20-1
j_call: TRBJ2-1
cdr3_aa: CSALDQSSYNEQFF

v_call: TRBV7-2
j_call: TRBJ2-5
cdr3_aa: CASSDFQETQYF

v_call: TRBV7-2
j_call: TRBJ1-5
cdr3_aa: CASSFSLGPQHF

v_call: TRBV7-2
j_call: TRBJ2-3
cdr3_aa: CASSLGGTADTQYF

v_call: TRBV7-3
j_call: TRBJ2-1
cdr3_aa: CASSYWGRTSGNNEQFF

v_call: TRBV7-9
j_call: TRBJ2-5
cdr3_aa: CASSPHGGAKTQYF

v_call: TRBV20-1
j_call: TRBJ2-7
cdr3_aa: CSATPLSSASSYEQYF

v_call: TRBV4-3
j_call: TRBJ2-7
cdr3_aa: CASSQGQHYEQYF

v_call: TRBV11-2
j_call: TRBJ2-7
cdr3_aa: CASSSQGRLSYEQYF

v_call: TRBV6-6
j_call: TRBJ1-1
cdr3_aa: CANRREMNTEAFF

v_call: TRBV5-8
j_call: TRBJ2-1
cdr3_aa: CASSIGLGEQFF

v_call: TRBV7-2
j_call: TRBJ1-6
cdr3_aa: CASSLAPQGNSPLHF

v_call: TRBV30
j_call: TRBJ1-1
cdr3_aa: CASYRGNTEAFF

v_call: TRBV7-8
j_call: TRBJ2-3
cdr3_aa: CAIQRGDTDTQYF

v_call: TRBV5-1
j_call: TRBJ1-2
cdr3_aa: CASSLGQGLWGGYTF

v_call: TRBV18
j_call: TRBJ2-7
cdr3_aa: CASSPMLSDRGTSYEQYF

v_call: TRBV7-8
j_call: TRBJ1-2
cdr3_aa: CASSRTGTGVHGYTF

v_call: TRBV20-1
j_call: TRBJ2-3
cdr3_aa: CSAFKPITSTDTQYF

v_call: TRBV27
j_call: TRBJ1-6
cdr3_aa: CASSFRDRDSPLHF

v_call: TRBV5-1
j_call: TRBJ2-7
cdr3_aa: CASSLEGTVTYEQYF

v_call: TRBV18
j_call: TRBJ2-7
cdr3_aa: CASSPSSSSYEQYF

v_call: TRBV15
j_call: TRBJ2-7
cdr3_aa: CATSSGGATVSYEQYF

v_call: TRBV28
j_call: TRBJ2-5
cdr3_aa: CASSPTGVGHTQYF

v_call: TRBV7-8
j_call: TRBJ2-3
cdr3_aa: CASSSGAGGSAGDTQYF

v_call: TRBV29-1
j_call: TRBJ2-5
cdr3_aa: CSADPAGRETQYF